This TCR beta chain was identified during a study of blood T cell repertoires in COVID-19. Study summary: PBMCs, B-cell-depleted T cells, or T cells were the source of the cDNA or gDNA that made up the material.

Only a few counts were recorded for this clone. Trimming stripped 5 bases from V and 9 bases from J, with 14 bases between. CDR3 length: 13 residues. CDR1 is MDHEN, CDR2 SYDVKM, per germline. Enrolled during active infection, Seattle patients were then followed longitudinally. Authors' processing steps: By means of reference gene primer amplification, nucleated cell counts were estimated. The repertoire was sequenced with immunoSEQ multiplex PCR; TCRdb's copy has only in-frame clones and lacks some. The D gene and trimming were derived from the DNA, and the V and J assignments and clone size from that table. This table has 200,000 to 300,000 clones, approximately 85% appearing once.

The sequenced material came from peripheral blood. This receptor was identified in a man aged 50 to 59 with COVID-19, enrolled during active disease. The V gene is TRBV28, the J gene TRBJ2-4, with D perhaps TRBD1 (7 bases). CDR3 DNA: TGTGCCAGCAGTAGGGCAGGGGGGAGCATTCAGTACTTC. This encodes CASSRAGGSIQYF.